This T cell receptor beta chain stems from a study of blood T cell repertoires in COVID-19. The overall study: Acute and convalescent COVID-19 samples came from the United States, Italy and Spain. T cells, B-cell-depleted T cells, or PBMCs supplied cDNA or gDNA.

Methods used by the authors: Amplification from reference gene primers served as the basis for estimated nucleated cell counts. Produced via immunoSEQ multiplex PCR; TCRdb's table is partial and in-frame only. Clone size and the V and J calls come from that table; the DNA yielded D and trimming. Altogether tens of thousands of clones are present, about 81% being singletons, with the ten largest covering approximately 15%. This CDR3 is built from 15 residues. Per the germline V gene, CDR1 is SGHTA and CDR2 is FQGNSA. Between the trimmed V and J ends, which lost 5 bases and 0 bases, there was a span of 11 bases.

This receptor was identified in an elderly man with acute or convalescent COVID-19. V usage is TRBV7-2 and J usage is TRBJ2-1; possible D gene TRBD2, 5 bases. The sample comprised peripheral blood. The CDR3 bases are TGTGCCAGCAGCCCAAGCGGAACCTCCTACAATGAGCAGTTCTTC. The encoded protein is CASSPSGTSYNEQFF.